Below, 12 T cell receptor beta chains from the same sample are listed, as sequenced in a study of T cells in Graves' hyperthyroidism and ophthalmopathy. What was amplified from RNA transcripts were TCR beta CDR3 regions. RT-PCR in the first round (using the HTBI primer set) targeted the TCR CDR3. Each CDR3 protein is one row after TCRdb ran MiXCR on the multiplex PCR reads. The repertoire consists of some 600,000 distinct CDR3 sequences, with about 14% occurring once and the leading ten covering 4.5% to 6%. Specimen: blood. These receptors were taken from a woman in her 30s with Graves' hyperthyroidism that later progressed to Graves' ophthalmopathy.

V and J are TRBV2 and TRBJ2-7; 9 bases match TRBD2. J was trimmed by 0 bases and V by 9 bases; bases with no gene match: 15. The CDR3 sequence is 17 residues long. Germline CDR1 reads SNHLY; CDR2 reads FYNNEI. The CDR3 DNA sequence: TGTGCCAGTCCTTGGCTAGCGGGACCTCTTAGCTCCTACGAGCAGTACTTC. It encodes CASPWLAGPLSSYEQYF.

This clonotype came up a few times. The V and J genes are TRBV5-6 and TRBJ2-5; D ambiguous. Trimming cost V 2 bases and J 4 bases, with 12 bases left between them. Germline CDR1 SGHDT, CDR2 YYEEEE. The CDR3 covers 14 residues. The CDR3 bases are TGTGCCAGCAGCTTCCGGGCCTACGGAGAGACCCAGTACTTC. This gives the protein CASSFRAYGETQYF.

This clonotype has just a few counts. This chain uses TRBV20-1 with TRBJ2-5; D possibly corresponds to TRBD2 (6 bases). Deletions cut 3 bases from V and 7 bases from J, with 12 bases between. The V gene's germline CDR1 is DFQATT and CDR2 SNEGSKA (reference sequence). The CDR3 is 12 amino acids. DNA of the CDR3: TGCAGTGCTAGTGCGGGGCCGGGGACCCAGTACTTC. It is translated as CSASAGPGTQYF.

V gene TRBV10-3 combines with J gene TRBJ1-4; D perhaps matches TRBD1 (6 bases). V lost 11 bases to trimming and J lost 8 bases, with 18 bases between them. Looked up from germline, CDR1 is ENHRY and CDR2 is SYGVKD. The CDR3 runs 13 residues. CDR3 bases: TGTGCCTCCCAGGGGTCTCAGGGGGAAAAACTGTTTTTT. Translation: CASQGSQGEKLFF.

Many counts were recorded for this clonotype. V is TRBV28 and J is TRBJ2-5, with TRBD2 matching over 8 bases. With 7 bases clipped from V and 2 bases from J, the junction kept 9 bases outside the gene matches. This CDR3 has 15 amino acids. Germline CDR1 and CDR2: MDHEN and SYDVKM. CDR3 nucleotides: TGTGCCAGCATCGGGGGGGGGACTTTTCAAGAGACCCAGTACTTC. Protein: CASIGGGTFQETQYF.

This clonotype was counted ten times or more. The CDR3 DNA reads as TGCAGTGCTAGGGACCCGACTAGCGGAGAATACGAGCAGTACTTC. It codes for CSARDPTSGEYEQYF. The rearrangement links TRBV20-1 to TRBJ2-7, with TRBD2 matching 9 bases. The CDR3 is made up of 15 amino acids. Germline CDR1 is DFQATT and CDR2 is SNEGSKA (reference sequence). V was clipped by 3 bases and J by 4 bases; unmatched bases: 10.

The chain recombines TRBV5-1 with TRBJ2-5; D gene ambiguous. CDR1 is SGHRS, CDR2 YFSETQ, per germline. The CDR3 runs 13 residues. Trimming stripped 2 bases from V and 6 bases from J, with 11 bases between. The CDR3 sequence: CASSLGQSQTQYF. The DNA for the CDR3 is TGCGCCAGCAGCTTAGGGCAGAGCCAGACCCAGTACTTC.

The sample holds many counts of this clonotype. The J gene is TRBJ1-2, the V gene TRBV30, with 7 bases fitting TRBD1. The V segment lost 4 bases and the J segment 2 bases; nucleotides outside the gene matches: 4. Germline CDR1 reads GTSNPN; CDR2 reads SVGIG (reference sequence). This CDR3 has 13 amino acids. CDR3 nucleotide sequence: TGTGCCTGGACCGACAGGGCAAACTATGGCTACACCTTC. Translated: CAWTDRANYGYTF. Full variable domain (missing parts from reference TRBV30 and TRBJ1-2): SQTIHQWPATLVQPVGSPLSLECTVEGTSNPNLYWYRQAAGRGLQLLFYSVGIGQISSEVPQNLSASRPQDRQFILSSKKLLLSDSGFYLCAWTDRANYGYTFGSGTRLTVV.

A word on this clonotype: A read error may produce the germline difference seen at one junction end. This chain connects TRBV20-1 to TRBJ2-6, with TRBD1 matching 7 bases. From germline, CDR1 is DFQATT and CDR2 SNEGSKA (reference sequence). The CDR3 contains 14 residues. The CDR3: CSVRGQAGANVLTF. The CDR3 region has the DNA TGCAGTGTTAGAGGACAGGCCGGGGCCAACGTCCTGACTTTC.

A remark on this clonotype: Being one base from a much bigger clone, this may be a read error. The genes are TRBV2 and TRBJ1-1; weak D call: TRBD1 (5 bases). Trimming cost V 5 bases and J 2 bases, with 15 bases left between them. Germline-derived CDR1 and CDR2 are SNHLY and FYNNEI. The CDR3 contains 15 residues. DNA for the CDR3: TGTGCCAGCAGTCCCACCGGGGCAATAAACACTGAAGCTTTCTTT. Amino acid sequence: CASSPTGAINTEAFF.

This clonotype was counted at least ten times. V gene TRBV10-3 combines with J gene TRBJ1-4; D gene ambiguous. V lost 2 bases and J lost 0, with 4 bases in between. Germline CDR1 reads ENHRY; CDR2 reads SYGVKD. This CDR3 contains 14 residues. This CDR3 is CAISEAPTNEKLFF. CDR3 bases: TGTGCCATCAGTGAGGCACCAACTAATGAAAAACTGTTTTTT.

This clonotype has more than one count but fewer than ten. The chain uses TRBV30 and TRBJ2-3; D unresolved. Trimming removed 5 bases at V and 5 bases at J, with 11 bases between. Per germline, CDR1 GTSNPN and CDR2 SVGIG (reference sequence). This CDR3 has 12 amino acids. CDR3 bases: TGTGCCTGGGGTCGATCCAAAGATACGCAGTATTTT. This sequence encodes CAWGRSKDTQYF. Together with reference TRBV30 and TRBJ2-3, the CDR3 gives the full variable domain: SQTIHQWPATLVQPVGSPLSLECTVEGTSNPNLYWYRQAAGRGLQLLFYSVGIGQISSEVPQNLSASRPQDRQFILSSKKLLLSDSGFYLCAWGRSKDTQYFGPGTRLTVL.